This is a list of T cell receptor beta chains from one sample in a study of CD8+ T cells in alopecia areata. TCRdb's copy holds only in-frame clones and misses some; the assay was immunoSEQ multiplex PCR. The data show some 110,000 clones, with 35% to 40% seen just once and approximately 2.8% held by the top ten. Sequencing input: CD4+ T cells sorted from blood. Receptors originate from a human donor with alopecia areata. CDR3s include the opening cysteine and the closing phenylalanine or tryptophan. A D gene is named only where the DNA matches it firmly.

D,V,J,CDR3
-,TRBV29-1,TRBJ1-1,CSANMWNLNTEAFF
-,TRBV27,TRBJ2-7,CASSLTRLSYEQYF
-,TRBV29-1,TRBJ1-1,CSVLRPLNTEAFF
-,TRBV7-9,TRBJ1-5,CASSLDGRSQPQHF
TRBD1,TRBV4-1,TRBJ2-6,CASSQGGGASSGANVLTF
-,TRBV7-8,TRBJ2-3,CASSLDENTQYF
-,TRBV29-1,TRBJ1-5,CSVGTRERGPQHF
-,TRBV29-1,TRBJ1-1,CSVEIQINTEAFF
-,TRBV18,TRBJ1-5,CASSQGRVQPQHF
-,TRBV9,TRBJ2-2,CASSVFLTGELFF
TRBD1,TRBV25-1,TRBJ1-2,CASSETGTENGYTF
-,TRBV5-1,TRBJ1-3,CASSLAGRGSGNTIYF